This is a list of T cell receptor beta chains from one sample in a study of blood T cell repertoires in COVID-19. Assay: immunoSEQ multiplex PCR; the TCRdb copy retains only in-frame clones and omits some. The table lists hundreds of thousands of clones, around 90% of them singletons. Sequencing was done on a sample of PBMCs or T cells enriched from blood (not recorded which). These receptors were collected from a man aged 55 to 69 who had recovered from COVID-19. CDR3s include the opening cysteine and the closing phenylalanine or tryptophan. Fields, in order: J gene, clone size, V gene, D gene, CDR3 protein, CDR3 DNA. A D gene is named only where the DNA matches it firmly. Clone size is stated in some rows and not others, as once, few, many or a class when expanded.

TRBJ1-2 . TRBV27 . CASRITQGGGYTF TGTGCCAGCAGAATTACTCAGGGCGGTGGCTACACCTTC
TRBJ2-7 . TRBV5-6 . CASSRPTTLVYEQYF TGTGCCAGCAGCCGCCCCACCACGCTAGTTTACGAGCAGTACTTC
TRBJ2-7 . TRBV2 . CASDRNYEQYF TGTGCCAGCGACAGAAACTACGAGCAGTACTTC
TRBJ2-7 . TRBV18 . CASSIQPEGAEQYF TGTGCCAGCTCAATTCAACCGGAAGGGGCCGAGCAGTACTTC
TRBJ2-2 . TRBV9 TRBD2 CASSVGSGRAPGELFF TGTGCCAGCAGCGTGGGTAGCGGGAGGGCCCCCGGGGAGCTGTTTTTT
TRBJ1-1 . TRBV14 TRBD1 CASSSRTGFERGLLDTEAFF TGTGCCAGCAGTTCACGAACTGGGTTCGAGAGGGGGCTTCTGGACACTGAAGCTTTCTTT
TRBJ1-2 . TRBV6-4 TRBD1 CASRTHRGQVYGYTF TGTGCCAGCAGAACGCACAGGGGGCAGGTCTATGGCTACACCTTC
TRBJ1-5 . TRBV18 . CASSLDQGGAQPQHF TGTGCCAGCTCATTGGACCAGGGAGGCGCCCAGCCCCAGCATTTT
TRBJ1-4 . TRBV4-3 TRBD1 CASSQTPGGLGEKLFF TGCGCCAGCAGCCAAACTCCAGGGGGGCTAGGCGAAAAACTGTTTTTT
TRBJ2-3 . TRBV7-2 TRBD2 CASSPKGLAATDTQYF TGTGCCAGCAGCCCGAAAGGACTAGCGGCCACAGATACGCAGTATTTT
TRBJ1-6 few TRBV27 TRBD1 CASRNRDRGPLLNSPLHF TGTGCCAGCAGAAACCGGGACAGGGGGCCTCTTCTAAATTCACCCCTCCACTTT
TRBJ2-1 . TRBV27 TRBD2 CASSLPSTSGRNEQFF TGTGCCAGCAGTTTACCGTCGACTAGCGGGAGGAATGAGCAGTTCTTC
TRBJ1-3 once TRBV18 . CASSPSFLQGSSGNTIYF TGTGCCAGCTCACCAAGCTTTTTGCAGGGGAGCTCTGGAAACACCATATATTTT
TRBJ1-2 . TRBV15 . CATSRDLMNFYGYTF TGTGCCACCAGCAGAGATCTAATGAACTTCTATGGCTACACCTTC
TRBJ1-6 once TRBV18 TRBD1 CASSTNTGDSPLHF TGTGCCAGCTCAACAAACACAGGGGATTCACCCCTCCACTTT
TRBJ2-1 . TRBV25-1 TRBD2 CASRPSQGLAGGQGEQFF TGTGCCAGCAGACCGTCCCAGGGACTAGCGGGGGGGCAGGGGGAGCAGTTCTTC
TRBJ2-3 once TRBV24-1 . CATSDPEERVRDTQYF TGTGCCACCAGTGATCCTGAGGAGAGGGTAAGAGATACGCAGTATTTT
TRBJ1-1 . TRBV21-1 . CASSKKNQELTEAFF TGTGCCAGCAGCAAAAAGAACCAGGAACTCACTGAAGCTTTCTTT
TRBJ1-2 . TRBV27 . CASSLRRHYGYTF TGTGCCAGCAGTTTGAGGCGCCACTATGGCTACACCTTC
TRBJ1-1 . TRBV2 TRBD1 CASSEDQGAATEAFF TGTGCCAGCAGTGAAGATCAGGGGGCCGCCACTGAAGCTTTCTTT
TRBJ2-3 . TRBV7-3 . CASSLIAASGTDTQYF TGTGCCAGCAGCTTAATAGCGGCCTCCGGCACAGATACGCAGTATTTT
TRBJ1-2 once TRBV10-3 TRBD1 CAISDTGAYGYTF TGTGCCATCAGCGATACAGGGGCCTATGGCTACACCTTC
TRBJ1-5 . TRBV6-6 TRBD1 CASRLGQNHQPQHF TGTGCCAGCAGGCTGGGACAGAACCATCAGCCCCAGCATTTT
TRBJ1-2 once TRBV6-5 TRBD1 CASRWTGQDYGYTF TGTGCCAGCAGGTGGACAGGGCAAGACTATGGCTACACCTTC
TRBJ1-6 . TRBV3-1/TRBV3-2 . CASSPRIFDNSPLHF TGTGCCAGCAGCCCCCGTATTTTCGATAATTCACCCCTCCACTTT
TRBJ2-5 . TRBV28 . CASSPPGLVVETQYF TGTGCCAGCAGCCCTCCGGGACTCGTGGTGGAGACCCAGTACTTC
TRBJ2-7 . TRBV18 TRBD2 CASSLAGHAGDEQYF TGTGCCAGCTCACTAGCGGGACACGCCGGGGACGAGCAGTACTTC
TRBJ1-2 . TRBV7-8 . CASSLAGEGTPGGYTF TGTGCCAGCAGCTTAGCGGGAGAGGGTACGCCGGGTGGCTACACCTTC
TRBJ2-4 . TRBV21-1 . CASSGRGNIQYF TGTGCCAGCAGCGGCCGGGGAAACATTCAGTACTTC
TRBJ1-1 . TRBV12-5 TRBD1 CASGLVRGGEFPGQGNTEAFF TGTGCTAGTGGTTTGGTACGAGGCGGGGAATTTCCGGGACAGGGGAACACTGAAGCTTTCTTT
TRBJ1-1 . TRBV2 TRBD1 CASVLQGSNTEAFF TGTGCCAGCGTACTACAGGGGTCGAACACTGAAGCTTTCTTT
TRBJ2-1 . TRBV11-2 TRBD2 CASTQRGGSSYNEQFF TGTGCCAGCACCCAACGGGGGGGGAGCTCCTACAATGAGCAGTTCTTC
TRBJ2-3 . TRBV5-6 TRBD1 CASSLAVLTGGKTDTQYF TGTGCCAGCAGCTTGGCGGTTTTGACAGGGGGCAAGACAGATACGCAGTATTTT
TRBJ2-7 . TRBV5-1 . CASSKAGRASYEQYF TGCGCCAGCTCTAAGGCGGGTAGGGCCTCCTACGAGCAGTACTTC
TRBJ1-6 . TRBV7-6 TRBD1 CASSLGGQGLSPLHF TGTGCCAGCAGCTTAGGAGGACAGGGCCTTTCACCCCTCCACTTT
TRBJ1-1 . TRBV27 TRBD1 CASRLNGDRRSTEAFF TGTGCCAGCAGACTGAATGGGGACAGGCGGAGCACTGAAGCTTTCTTT
TRBJ1-2 . TRBV6-1 . CASSERGSFGYTF TGTGCCAGCAGTGAAAGGGGGAGTTTTGGCTACACCTTC
TRBJ2-1 . TRBV2 TRBD1 CASRLDRANEQFF TGTGCCAGCAGATTGGACAGGGCAAATGAGCAGTTCTTC
TRBJ1-2 . TRBV19 TRBD1 CASSPTGSGYGYTF TGTGCCAGTAGCCCGACAGGGAGTGGGTATGGCTACACCTTC
TRBJ2-7 . TRBV5-4 TRBD2 CATVLEREDTYEQYF TGTGCCACCGTCCTTGAGCGGGAGGATACCTACGAGCAGTACTTC
TRBJ1-1 . TRBV19 TRBD1 CASTSGGAGKNTEAFF TGTGCCAGTACCTCAGGGGGTGCAGGGAAGAACACTGAAGCTTTCTTT
TRBJ1-6 . TRBV6-1 . CASSEGRQYNSPLHF TGTGCCAGCAGTGAAGGCAGACAGTATAATTCACCCCTCCACTTT
TRBJ1-4 . TRBV6-5 . CASSTDSLPNEKLFF TGTGCCAGCAGTACGGACAGCCTCCCTAATGAAAAACTGTTTTTT
TRBJ2-7 . TRBV11-3 . CASSKPGLGKYEQYF TGTGCCAGCAGCAAACCCGGATTGGGCAAATACGAGCAGTACTTC
TRBJ1-4 . TRBV4-1 . CASSQDRRSRDEKLFF TGCGCCAGCAGCCAAGATCGAAGATCTCGAGATGAAAAACTGTTTTTT
TRBJ1-1 . TRBV11-3 . CASSFGGGTEAFF TGTGCCAGCAGCTTCGGAGGTGGCACTGAAGCTTTCTTT
TRBJ1-1 . TRBV3-1/TRBV3-2 . CASSQGRFGGMDTEAFF TGTGCCAGCAGCCAAGGGAGGTTCGGGGGGATGGACACTGAAGCTTTCTTT
TRBJ1-3 . TRBV27 . CASSYGATGNTIYF TGTGCCAGCAGTTATGGGGCAACAGGAAACACCATATATTTT
TRBJ2-1 . TRBV6-2/TRBV6-3 TRBD2 CASSRLAGGRGEQFF TGTGCCAGCAGTCGACTAGCGGGGGGGAGGGGAGAGCAGTTCTTC
TRBJ1-5 . TRBV3-1/TRBV3-2 TRBD1 CASSQDAGGYSNQPQHF TGTGCCAGCAGCCAAGACGCAGGGGGATATAGCAATCAGCCCCAGCATTTT
TRBJ1-1 . TRBV4-2 . CASSRDPGNTEAFF TGTGCCAGCAGCCGAGACCCAGGAAACACTGAAGCTTTCTTT
TRBJ1-4 . TRBV2 TRBD1 CASSYGQGLMFF TGTGCCAGCAGCTATGGACAGGGCTTAATGTTTTTT
TRBJ1-3 once TRBV7-2 . CASSLDGQMNSGNTIYF TGTGCCAGCAGCTTAGATGGGCAGATGAACTCTGGAAACACCATATATTTT
TRBJ1-1 . TRBV18 . CASSPQGATEAFF TGTGCCAGCTCACCACAGGGAGCGACTGAAGCTTTCTTT
TRBJ2-2 . TRBV5-1 . CASHYGSVTGELFF TGCGCCAGCCACTACGGGAGTGTCACCGGGGAGCTGTTTTTT
TRBJ1-5 . TRBV4-1 TRBD1 CASSQEWDRATLNQPQHF TGCGCCAGCAGCCAAGAATGGGACAGGGCCACTCTTAATCAGCCCCAGCATTTT
TRBJ1-6 . TRBV14 TRBD1 CASSQDLRDRNSPLHF TGTGCCAGCAGCCAAGATCTGCGGGACAGAAATTCACCCCTCCACTTT